The clone carrying this TCR beta chain was detected a few times. Its antigen remains unidentified. CDR1 and CDR2 (germline): MNHEY, SVGEGT. The CDR3 runs 15 residues. V dropped 6 bases and J dropped 7; count of bases not matched to a gene: 9. This sample is part of a study of T cells after yellow fever vaccination. The study, taken as a whole, reports: Abundant clonotypes (contaminants from the bulk population) could be present in FACS-sorted repertoires.

TCRdb itself ran the 5' RACE reads through MiXCR, one entry per CDR3 protein. Of some 220,000 distinct CDR3 sequences in the sample, more than 3% were seen once. Source: CD4+ T cells sorted from PBMCs, taken 10 days after the yellow fever booster vaccination. The TCR originated in a man aged 18 to 30 who received the YFV17D yellow fever vaccine. The chain is built from TRBV6-2 or TRBV6-3 and TRBJ1-6, with 7 bases identical to TRBD1. The CDR3 DNA reads as TGTGCCAGCAGGAGCGCCGGGACAGAAAATTCACCCCTCCACTTT. Translation: CASRSAGTENSPLHF.